This T cell receptor beta chain was identified in a study of cytomegalovirus exposure and HLA in healthy donors. Points from the study as a whole: HLA restriction was apparent for most CMV-associated TCR beta chains in a later analysis. There were reportedly fewer N-insertions in an Asian-associated ancestry cluster than the approximately 670-donor mean, in a later analysis. A missense DCLRE1C variant was associated with V- and J-gene trimming of TCR beta chains in a later analysis, and an independent cohort replicated the association.

Note on this clone: Antigen specificity is unknown.

The PCR had 60 Vbeta and 13 Jbeta primers. The protocol was immunoSEQ multiplex PCR, while the TCRdb copy is restricted to in-frame clones and leaves out a portion. The data hold about 78,000 clones, with about 60% observed a single time. Germline loops: CDR1 SGHRS, CDR2 YFSETQ. The CDR3 is made up of 16 amino acids. V trimming: 5 bases; J trimming: 3 bases; junction bases outside the gene matches: 6. V usage is TRBV5-1 and J usage is TRBJ2-3; TRBD2 matches at 13 bases. The sample consisted of PBMCs. This receptor was obtained from a man aged 25 to 45 in good health and CMV-seropositive. CDR3 residues: CASRGGTSGATDTQYF. CDR3 DNA: TGCGCCAGCAGAGGAGGGACTAGCGGGGCGACAGATACGCAGTATTTT.